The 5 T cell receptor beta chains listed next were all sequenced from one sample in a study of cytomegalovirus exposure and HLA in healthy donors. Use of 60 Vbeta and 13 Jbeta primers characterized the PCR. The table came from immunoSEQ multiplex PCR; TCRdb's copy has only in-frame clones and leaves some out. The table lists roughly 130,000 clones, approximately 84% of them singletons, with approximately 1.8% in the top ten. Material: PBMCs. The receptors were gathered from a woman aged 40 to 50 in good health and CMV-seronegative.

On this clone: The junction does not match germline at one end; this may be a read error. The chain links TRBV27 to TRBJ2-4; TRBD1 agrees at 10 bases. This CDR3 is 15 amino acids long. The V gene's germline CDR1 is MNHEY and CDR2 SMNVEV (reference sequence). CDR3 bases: TGTGCCAGCAGTTTTCGAGGGACAGGGGATAACAGTCAGTACTTC. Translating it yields CASSFRGTGDNSQYF.

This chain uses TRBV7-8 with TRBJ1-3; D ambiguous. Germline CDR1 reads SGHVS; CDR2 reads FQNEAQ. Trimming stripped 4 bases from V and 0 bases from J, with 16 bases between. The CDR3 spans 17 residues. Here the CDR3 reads CASSSPAGLSSGNTIYF. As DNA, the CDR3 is TGTGCCAGCAGCTCCCCGGCAGGACTAAGCTCTGGAAACACCATATATTTT.

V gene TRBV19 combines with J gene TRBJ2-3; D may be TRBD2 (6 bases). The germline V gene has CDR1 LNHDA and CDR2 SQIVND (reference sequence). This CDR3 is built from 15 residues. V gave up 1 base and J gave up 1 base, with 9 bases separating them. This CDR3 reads CASSIGWGGTDTQYF. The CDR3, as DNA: TGTGCCAGTAGTATAGGCTGGGGGGGCACAGATACGCAGTATTTT.

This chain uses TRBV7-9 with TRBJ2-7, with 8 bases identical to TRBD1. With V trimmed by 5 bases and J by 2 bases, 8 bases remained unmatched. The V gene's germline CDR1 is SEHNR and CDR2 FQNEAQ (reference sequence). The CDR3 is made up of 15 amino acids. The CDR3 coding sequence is TGTGCCAGCAGCCTAACGACAGGGGCTACCTACGAGCAGTACTTC. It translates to CASSLTTGATYEQYF.

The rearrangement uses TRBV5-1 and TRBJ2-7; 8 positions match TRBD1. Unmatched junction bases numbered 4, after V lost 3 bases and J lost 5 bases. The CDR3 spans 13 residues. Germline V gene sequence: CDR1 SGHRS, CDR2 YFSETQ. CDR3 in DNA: TGCGCCAGCAGCTCAGGGACAGGTAACGAGCAGTACTTC. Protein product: CASSSGTGNEQYF.